This TCR beta chain was identified during a study of T cells after yellow fever vaccination. Study-level results: Subsequent booster samples again held most clones from primary vaccination (less than 98% CD4, roughly 91% CD8). Researchers cautioned that FACS-sorted repertoires could harbor abundant clonotypes contaminating from the bulk population. A small proportion of clonotypes was detected in both the CD4 and CD8 compartments.

At least ten counts were recorded for this clonotype. No antigen is known for it. V was pared by 1 base and J by 5 bases, with 5 bases between. From germline, CDR1 is SGHTS and CDR2 YDEGEE. This CDR3 region has 12 residues. TCRdb re-called the 5' RACE reads with MiXCR, one entry per CDR3 protein. The repertoire has fewer than 350,000 distinct CDR3 sequences, 3.5% to 4.5% of them found once; the top ten carry roughly 21%. The specimen was PBMCs, collected 15 days after the yellow fever booster vaccination. The source is a man aged 18 to 30 who received the YFV17D yellow fever vaccine. This chain connects TRBV5-8 to TRBJ2-3; D gene ambiguous. CDR3 nucleotide sequence: TGTGCCAGCAGCTTGTACATAGATACGCAGTATTTT. The encoded protein is CASSLYIDTQYF.